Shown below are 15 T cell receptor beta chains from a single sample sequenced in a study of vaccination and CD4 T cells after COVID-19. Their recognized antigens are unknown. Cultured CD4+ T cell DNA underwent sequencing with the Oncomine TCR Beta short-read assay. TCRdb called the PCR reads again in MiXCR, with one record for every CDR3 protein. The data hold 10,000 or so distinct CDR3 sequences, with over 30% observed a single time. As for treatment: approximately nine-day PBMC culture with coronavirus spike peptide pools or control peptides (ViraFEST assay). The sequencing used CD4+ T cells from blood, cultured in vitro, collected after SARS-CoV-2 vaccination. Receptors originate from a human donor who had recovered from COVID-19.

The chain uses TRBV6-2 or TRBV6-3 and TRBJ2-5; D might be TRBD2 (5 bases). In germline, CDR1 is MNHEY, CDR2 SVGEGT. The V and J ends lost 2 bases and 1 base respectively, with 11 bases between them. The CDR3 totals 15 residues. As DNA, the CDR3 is TGTGCCAGCAGTTACGCCGGACTTCCCCAAGAGACCCAGTACTTC. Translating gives CASSYAGLPQETQYF.

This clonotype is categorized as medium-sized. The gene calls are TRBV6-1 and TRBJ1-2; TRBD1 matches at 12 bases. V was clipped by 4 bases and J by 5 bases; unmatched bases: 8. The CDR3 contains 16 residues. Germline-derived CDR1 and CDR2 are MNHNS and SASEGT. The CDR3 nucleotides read TGTGCCAGCAGTGTCGCCGGGACAGGGGGCCTTTATGGCTACACCTTC. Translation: CASSVAGTGGLYGYTF.

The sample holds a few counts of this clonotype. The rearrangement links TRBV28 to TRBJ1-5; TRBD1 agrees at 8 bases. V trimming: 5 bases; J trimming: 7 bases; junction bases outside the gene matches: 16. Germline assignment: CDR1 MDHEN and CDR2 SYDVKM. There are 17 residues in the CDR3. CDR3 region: CASSLGQVFVPKQPQHF. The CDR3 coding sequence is TGTGCCAGCAGTCTGGGACAGGTCTTTGTCCCAAAACAGCCCCAGCATTTT.

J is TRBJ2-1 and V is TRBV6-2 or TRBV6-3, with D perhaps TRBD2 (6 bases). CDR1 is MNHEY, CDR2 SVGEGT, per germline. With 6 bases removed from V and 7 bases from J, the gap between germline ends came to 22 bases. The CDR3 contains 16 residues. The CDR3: CASRWAGKIAVNEQFF. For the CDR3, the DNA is TGTGCCAGCAGATGGGCGGGGAAAATAGCGGTAAATGAGCAGTTCTTC.

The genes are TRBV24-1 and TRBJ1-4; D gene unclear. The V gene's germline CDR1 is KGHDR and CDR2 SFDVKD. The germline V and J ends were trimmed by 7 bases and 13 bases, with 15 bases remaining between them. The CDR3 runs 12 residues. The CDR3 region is CATSDQLGRLFF. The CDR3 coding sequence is TGTGCCACCAGCGATCAATTAGGGAGACTGTTTTTT.

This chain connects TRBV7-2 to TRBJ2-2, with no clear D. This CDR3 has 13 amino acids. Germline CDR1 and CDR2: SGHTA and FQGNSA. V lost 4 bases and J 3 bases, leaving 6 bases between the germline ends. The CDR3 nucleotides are TGTGCCAGCAGCTCAACTCACACCGGGGAGCTGTTTTTT. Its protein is CASSSTHTGELFF. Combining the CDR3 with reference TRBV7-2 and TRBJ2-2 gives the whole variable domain GAGVSQSPSNKVTEKGKDVELRCDPISGHTALYWYRQSLGQGLEFLIYFQGNSAPDKSGLPSDRFSAERTGGSVSTLTIQRTQQEDSAVYLCASSSTHTGELFFGEGSRLTVL.

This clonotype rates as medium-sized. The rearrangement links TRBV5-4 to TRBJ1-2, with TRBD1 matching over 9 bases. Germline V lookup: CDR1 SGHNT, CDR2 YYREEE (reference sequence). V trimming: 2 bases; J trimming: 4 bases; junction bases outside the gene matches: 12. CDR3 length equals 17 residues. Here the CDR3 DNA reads TGTGCCAGCAGCTTAGCTCCCGGGACAGGGTTTGGCTATGGCTACACCTTC. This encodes CASSLAPGTGFGYGYTF.

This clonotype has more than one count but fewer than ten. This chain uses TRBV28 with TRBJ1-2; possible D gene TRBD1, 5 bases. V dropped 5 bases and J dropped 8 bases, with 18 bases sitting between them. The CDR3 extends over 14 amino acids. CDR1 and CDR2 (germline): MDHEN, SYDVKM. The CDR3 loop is CASSKQVGLWGYTF. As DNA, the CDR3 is TGTGCCAGCAGTAAACAGGTGGGCCTTTGGGGCTACACCTTC.

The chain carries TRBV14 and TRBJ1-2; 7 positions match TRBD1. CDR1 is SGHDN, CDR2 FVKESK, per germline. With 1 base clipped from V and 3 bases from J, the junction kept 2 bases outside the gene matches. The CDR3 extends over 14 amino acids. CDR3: CASSQAGQYYGYTF. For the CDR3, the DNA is TGTGCCAGCAGCCAAGCGGGACAGTACTATGGCTACACCTTC.

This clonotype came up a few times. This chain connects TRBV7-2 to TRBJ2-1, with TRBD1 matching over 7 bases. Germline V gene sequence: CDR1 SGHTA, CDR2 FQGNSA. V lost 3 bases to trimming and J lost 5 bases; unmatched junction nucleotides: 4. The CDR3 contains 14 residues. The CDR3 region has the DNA TGTGCCAGCAGCTTCCAAACAGGGGACAATGAGCAGTTCTTC. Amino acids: CASSFQTGDNEQFF.

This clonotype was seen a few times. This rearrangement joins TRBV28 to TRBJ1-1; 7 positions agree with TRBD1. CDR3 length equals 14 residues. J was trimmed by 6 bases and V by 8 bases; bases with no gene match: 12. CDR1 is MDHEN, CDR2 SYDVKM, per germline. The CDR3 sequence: CASSVGGAVPEAFF. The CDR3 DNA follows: TGTGCCAGCTCAGTAGGGGGCGCGGTCCCTGAAGCTTTCTTT. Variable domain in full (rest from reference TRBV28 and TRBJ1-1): DVKVTQSSRYLVKRTGEKVFLECVQDMDHENMFWYRQDPGLGLRLIYFSYDVKMKEKGDIPEGYSVSREKKERFSLILESASTNQTSMYLCASSVGGAVPEAFFGQGTRLTVV.

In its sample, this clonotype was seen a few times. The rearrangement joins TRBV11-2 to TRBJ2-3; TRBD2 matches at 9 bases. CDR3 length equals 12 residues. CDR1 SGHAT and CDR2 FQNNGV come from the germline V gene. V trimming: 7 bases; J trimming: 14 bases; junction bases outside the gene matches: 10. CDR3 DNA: TGTGCCAGCAACCTAGCGGGATCGGGGATGTATTTT. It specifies CASNLAGSGMYF.

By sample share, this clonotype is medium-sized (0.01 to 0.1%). In nucleotides, the CDR3 is TGCAGTGCCACCAGGGGACTAGCGGCCGGTCGAACTTACAATGAGCAGTTCTTC. Translating gives CSATRGLAAGRTYNEQFF. The gene calls are TRBV20-1 and TRBJ2-1; the match to TRBD2 covers 11 bases. CDR1 is DFQATT and CDR2 is SNEGSKA in the germline V gene (reference sequence). The junction had 17 bases not matched to a gene; V was cut back by 6 bases and J by 4 bases. The CDR3 has 18 amino acids.

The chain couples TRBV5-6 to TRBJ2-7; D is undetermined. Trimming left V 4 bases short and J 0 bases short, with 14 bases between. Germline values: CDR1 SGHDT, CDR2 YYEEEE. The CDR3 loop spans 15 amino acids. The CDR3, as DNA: TGTGCCAGCAGCGGCTCCGGGTTCCTCTCCTACGAGCAGTACTTC. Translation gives CASSGSGFLSYEQYF. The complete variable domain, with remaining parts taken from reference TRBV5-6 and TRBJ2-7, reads DAGVTQSPTHLIKTRGQQVTLRCSPKSGHDTVSWYQQALGQGPQFIFQYYEEEERQRGNFPDRFSGHQFPNYSSELNVNALLLGDSALYLCASSGSGFLSYEQYFGPGTRLTVT.

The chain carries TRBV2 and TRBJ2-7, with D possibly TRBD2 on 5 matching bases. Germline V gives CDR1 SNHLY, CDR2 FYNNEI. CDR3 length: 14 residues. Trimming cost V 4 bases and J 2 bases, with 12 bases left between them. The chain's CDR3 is CASSVGARAYEQYF. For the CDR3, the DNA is TGTGCCAGCAGTGTGGGAGCGAGAGCCTACGAGCAGTACTTC.